This T cell receptor (beta chain) was captured by sequencing in a study of CD8+CD57+ T cells in acquired aplastic anemia. General study results and limits: Patients had roughly 31 CD8+ CDR3 sequences in common with controls (the shared set).

By flow cytometry, patients selected for sequencing had shown an expansion of CD8+CD57+ cells. In this sample, this clonotype turned up a few times. Its antigen is unidentified. It was genomic DNA that served as the template for profiling TCR beta VDJ and CDR3. Each CDR3 protein gets one entry after TCRdb re-called the reads with MiXCR. This sample carries some 170,000 distinct CDR3 sequences, more than 45% of them seen once, and the ten largest clones take 0.85% to 1.2%. The CDR3 runs to 13 residues. Deletions cut 6 bases from V and 0 bases from J, with 12 bases between. CDR1 is SQVTM, CDR2 ANQGSEA, per germline.

The chain recombines TRBV29-1 with TRBJ2-7, with no clear D. The clonotype comes from a human donor with aplastic anemia. Sequenced material: sorted CD4+, CD8+, or CD8+CD57+ T cells (not recorded which) from PBMCs. CDR3 amino acids: CSVPAPGSYEQYF. The CDR3 nucleotides are TGCAGCGTCCCTGCTCCGGGCTCCTACGAGCAGTACTTC.